This record covers a single T cell receptor (beta chain). Its target is not known. CD4+ cell separation produced CD45RA+ naive and CD45RA-negative memory subsets. The CDR3 has 13 amino acids. Germline V gives CDR1 MNHEY, CDR2 SVGAGI. Trimming cost V 7 bases and J 4 bases, with 13 bases left between them. The data were produced by immunoSEQ multiplex PCR, yet TCRdb's version contains in-frame clones alone and is incomplete. This sample has roughly 650,000 clones, with less than 98% found just once. The sample belongs to a study of shared clonotypes between healthy human individuals. General observations from the study: Among donors, clonotype sharing was expected to be affected by sequencing depth.

Sequencing was performed on naive CD4+ T cells sorted from blood. This sample's subset: CD45RA+ positively selected. The chain combines TRBV6-5 with TRBJ1-2; TRBD1 is a possible D gene (5 bases). The source of this sequence is a woman in her 30s in good health. The CDR3 nucleotides read TGTGCCAGCATCCAGGCAGGGACCTATGGCTACACCTTC. This sequence encodes CASIQAGTYGYTF.